These 22 T cell receptor beta chains share one sample of origin, sequenced in a study of blood T cell repertoires in COVID-19. This table comes from immunoSEQ multiplex PCR, and its TCRdb copy is limited to in-frame clones, with some not included. The sample consists of about 8,000 clones, about 91% of them appearing once. Sequenced input: peripheral blood. Receptors originate from a woman aged 45 to 65 with active COVID-19.

This chain uses TRBV6-2 or TRBV6-3 with TRBJ2-1, with 9 bases matching TRBD2. With V trimmed by 2 bases and J by 2 bases, 10 bases remained unmatched. CDR1 is MNHEY, CDR2 SVGEGT, per germline. The CDR3 has 18 amino acids. The CDR3 region is CASSYPSGKRGTYNEQFF. DNA of the CDR3: TGTGCCAGCAGTTACCCTAGCGGGAAGAGAGGAACCTACAATGAGCAGTTCTTC.

This chain uses TRBV18 with TRBJ1-4; 7 nucleotides line up with TRBD1. V lost 3 bases to trimming and J lost 6 bases; unmatched junction nucleotides: 4. The V gene's germline CDR1 is KGHSH and CDR2 LQKENI. The CDR3 has 14 residues. The CDR3 region is CASSPRDSHEKLFF. In DNA form, the CDR3 reads TGTGCCAGCTCACCTCGGGACAGTCATGAAAAACTGTTTTTT. Supplemented by reference TRBV18 and TRBJ1-4, the full variable domain reads NAGVMQNPRHLVRRRGQEARLRCSPMKGHSHVYWYRQLPEEGLKFMVYLQKENIIDESGMPKERFSAEFPKEGPSILRIQQVVRGDSAAYFCASSPRDSHEKLFFGSGTQLSVL.

Of note for this clone: Additional DNA sequences in this sample encode the identical CDR3. The chain is built from TRBV28 and TRBJ1-1, with no clear D. This CDR3 contains 12 residues. V dropped 1 base and J dropped 3 bases, with 3 bases sitting between them. Germline-derived CDR1 and CDR2 are MDHEN and SYDVKM. The DNA of the CDR3 is TGTGCCAGCAGTTTATCCGACACTGAAGCTTTCTTT. It is translated as CASSLSDTEAFF.

This sequence joins TRBV7-8 and TRBJ2-1, with D possibly matching TRBD2 (6 bases). Trimming removed 5 bases at V and 9 bases at J, with 20 bases between. CDR3 length: 15 amino acids. Germline V gives CDR1 SGHVS, CDR2 FQNEAQ. In nucleotides, the CDR3 is TGTGCCAGCAGCCAGGACTCCTACGGGACTCGTGAGCAGTTCTTC. Amino acids: CASSQDSYGTREQFF. Looking up the rest from reference TRBV7-8 and TRBJ2-1 gives the full variable domain: GAGVSQSPRYKVAKRGQDVALRCDPISGHVSLFWYQQALGQGPEFLTYFQNEAQLDKSGLPSDRFFAERPEGSVSTLKIQRTQQEDSAVYLCASSQDSYGTREQFFGPGTRLTVL.

The chain couples TRBV7-9 to TRBJ1-1; a weak D match, TRBD1 (5 bases). The CDR3 contains 13 residues. Per germline, CDR1 SEHNR and CDR2 FQNEAQ (reference sequence). The germline V and J ends were trimmed by 3 bases and 1 base, with 6 bases remaining between them. The CDR3 DNA is TGTGCCAGCAGCTTGACAGAGAACACTGAAGCTTTCTTT. This gives the protein CASSLTENTEAFF.

The V gene is TRBV7-9, the J gene TRBJ1-2; the match to TRBD1 covers 9 bases. The CDR3 has 14 amino acids. V was clipped by 3 bases and J by 3 bases; unmatched bases: 2. Germline loops: CDR1 SEHNR, CDR2 FQNEAQ (reference sequence). CDR3 sequence (DNA): TGTGCCAGCAGCTTGGACAGGGGAGACTATGGCTACACCTTC. This encodes CASSLDRGDYGYTF. Full variable domain (remainder filled in from reference TRBV7-9 and TRBJ1-2): DTGVSQNPRHKITKRGQNVTFRCDPISEHNRLYWYRQTLGQGPEFLTYFQNEAQLEKSRLLSDRFSAERPKGSFSTLEIQRTEQGDSAMYLCASSLDRGDYGYTFGSGTRLTVV.

This clone has a handful of counts. The chain couples TRBV19 to TRBJ1-2; possible D gene TRBD1, 5 bases. V dropped 7 bases and J dropped 4 bases, with 16 bases sitting between them. Germline V gene data show CDR1 as LNHDA and CDR2 as SQIVND (reference sequence). The CDR3 consists of 14 residues. The CDR3 sequence: CASTWEDTIYGYTF. The CDR3 region has the DNA TGTGCCAGTACATGGGAGGACACGATCTATGGCTACACCTTC. Full variable domain (remainder filled in from reference TRBV19 and TRBJ1-2): DGGITQSPKYLFRKEGQNVTLSCEQNLNHDAMYWYRQDPGQGLRLIYYSQIVNDFQKGDIAEGYSVSREKKESFPLTVTSAQKNPTAFYLCASTWEDTIYGYTFGSGTRLTVV.

The chain carries TRBV6-5 and TRBJ2-7, with 8 nucleotides matching TRBD2. CDR1 MNHEY and CDR2 SVGAGI come from the germline V gene. The V gene end was trimmed by 2 bases and the J gene end by 2 bases; junction bases not matched to a gene: 8. The CDR3 totals 16 residues. The CDR3 is CASSYTLSGNPYEQYF. CDR3 nucleotide sequence: TGTGCCAGCAGTTACACCCTTAGCGGGAACCCCTACGAGCAGTACTTC.

This clone was observed a single time. CDR3 nucleotides: TGCGCCAGCAGCTTGTCGGGGTCCAGCAATCAGCCCCAGCATTTT. Translated, it gives CASSLSGSSNQPQHF. The V gene is TRBV5-1, the J gene TRBJ1-5; D remains ambiguous. The germline gives CDR1 SGHRS, CDR2 YFSETQ. The CDR3 consists of 15 residues. V was shortened by 1 base and J by 1 base, with 9 bases between the two germline ends. Supplemented by reference TRBV5-1 and TRBJ1-5, the full variable domain reads KAGVTQTPRYLIKTRGQQVTLSCSPISGHRSVSWYQQTPGQGLQFLFEYFSETQRNKGNFPGRFSGRQFSNSRSEMNVSTLELGDSALYLCASSLSGSSNQPQHFGDGTRLSIL.

Here the CDR3 reads CASSAVGTTTYGYTF. Here the CDR3 DNA reads TGCGCCAGCAGCGCTGTCGGGACAACGACCTATGGCTACACCTTC. The chain has TRBV5-1 and TRBJ1-2; maybe TRBD1 (6 bases). Germline CDR1 is SGHRS and CDR2 is YFSETQ. The V end was cut by 4 bases, the J end by 4 bases, with 17 bases between. The CDR3 totals 15 residues.

The chain uses TRBV2 and TRBJ1-1; D call uncertain. This CDR3 has 13 residues. The germline V gene encodes CDR1 SNHLY and CDR2 FYNNEI. Trimming removed 7 bases from V and 1 base from J, with 10 bases in between. The CDR3 nucleotides are TGTGCCAGCACGGCGGAATCGAACACTGAAGCTTTCTTT. It translates to CASTAESNTEAFF.

The V gene is TRBV29-1, the J gene TRBJ2-3; perhaps TRBD1 as D (6 bases). The ends were cut back, 8 bases at V and 0 bases at J, with 15 bases in the middle. CDR3 length: 14 residues. Per germline, CDR1 SQVTM and CDR2 ANQGSEA. The CDR3 loop reads CSIDRRTSTDTQYF. In DNA form, the CDR3 reads TGCAGCATAGACAGGCGAACTAGCACAGATACGCAGTATTTT.

This chain uses TRBV7-2 with TRBJ2-7; perhaps TRBD2 as D (5 bases). The CDR3 has 14 residues. The germline V gene has CDR1 SGHTA and CDR2 FQGNSA. Trimming took off 5 bases at V and 2 bases at J, with 13 bases between the two ends. For the CDR3, the DNA is TGTGCCAGCAGCCGCGGACTCCAGACCTACGAGCAGTACTTC. Protein product: CASSRGLQTYEQYF.

A few counts support this clone. The rearrangement joins TRBV28 to TRBJ1-2; 7 bases are shared with TRBD1. This CDR3 region has 14 residues. V lost 5 bases and J lost 6; bases outside the gene matches: 9. Germline V lookup: CDR1 MDHEN, CDR2 SYDVKM. This chain's CDR3 is CASSAGTAINGYTF. CDR3 in DNA: TGTGCCAGCAGTGCGGGGACAGCGATAAATGGCTACACCTTC.

Turning to this clone: Additional DNA sequences in this sample encode the identical CDR3. The rearrangement joins TRBV19 to TRBJ2-7; 8 nucleotides match TRBD1. CDR3 length: 15 amino acids. The germline CDR1 and CDR2 sequences are LNHDA and SQIVND (reference sequence). J lost 0 bases, V lost 1 base, and 2 bases had no gene match. The CDR3 protein is CASSIGTGLSYEQYF. CDR3 DNA: TGTGCCAGTAGTATAGGGACAGGGCTCTCCTACGAGCAGTACTTC.

The J gene is TRBJ2-3, the V gene TRBV24-1, with 10 bases aligning to TRBD1. CDR1 and CDR2 (germline): KGHDR, SFDVKD. After removal of 4 bases from V and 3 bases from J, the junction contained 9 bases not matched to a gene. The CDR3 is 17 residues long. CDR3 in amino acids: CATSDPPGQGKTDTQYF. The CDR3 coding sequence is TGTGCCACCAGTGACCCCCCGGGACAGGGGAAAACAGATACGCAGTATTTT.

The gene calls are TRBV3-1 (or the pseudogene TRBV3-2) and TRBJ2-7; TRBD1 matches at 10 bases. This CDR3 has 16 amino acids. J gave up 0 bases and V 2 bases, and 4 bases lay outside the gene matches. Germline CDR1 and CDR2: LGHDT and YNNKEL (reference sequence). CDR3: CASSQSGTGASYEQYF. CDR3 nucleotides: TGTGCCAGCAGCCAAAGCGGGACAGGGGCCTCCTACGAGCAGTACTTC.

The chain combines TRBV27 with TRBJ1-4, with D unresolved. This CDR3 has 13 residues. The germline V gene has CDR1 MNHEY and CDR2 SMNVEV (reference sequence). V was shortened by 6 bases and J by 8 bases, with 13 bases between the two germline ends. The CDR3 nucleotides are TGTGCCAGCAGGCCAGACTACTCCGAAAAACTGTTTTTT. Protein product: CASRPDYSEKLFF. The variable domain in full, completed from reference TRBV27 and TRBJ1-4, reads EAQVTQNPRYLITVTGKKLTVTCSQNMNHEYMSWYRQDPGLGLRQIYYSMNVEVTDKGDVPEGYKVSRKEKRNFPLILESPSPNQTSLYFCASRPDYSEKLFFGSGTQLSVL.

The CDR3 region is CASSELRGYTEAFF. In DNA, the CDR3 is TGTGCCAGCAGTGAACTCCGGGGTTACACTGAAGCTTTCTTT. This chain joins TRBV6-1 and TRBJ1-1; D is unclear. Trimming left V 2 bases short and J 3 bases short, with 10 bases between. This CDR3 contains 14 residues. Germline lookup yields CDR1 MNHNS and CDR2 SASEGT.

The chain recombines TRBV7-9 with TRBJ1-2; tentatively, D is TRBD1 (5 bases). Trimming stripped 2 bases from V and 4 bases from J, with 8 bases between. The CDR3 loop spans 13 amino acids. Per germline, CDR1 SEHNR and CDR2 FQNEAQ (reference sequence). This CDR3 reads CASSLQGGYGYTF. Written as DNA, the CDR3 is TGTGCCAGCAGCTTACAGGGCGGCTATGGCTACACCTTC.

This clone appeared a single time. The chain is built from TRBV11-3 and TRBJ2-3; 8 positions agree with TRBD1. This CDR3 has 16 residues. Germline V gene data show CDR1 as SGHNT and CDR2 as YENEEA. Germline trimming cut 1 base from V and 3 bases from J; bases unmatched to any gene: 6. The CDR3 DNA follows: TGTGCCAGCAGCTTAGGGGCCAACAGGGGGACAGATACGCAGTATTTT. Translating it yields CASSLGANRGTDTQYF.

This clone was picked up a small number of times. The V call is TRBV28, the J call TRBJ1-2, with 7 bases aligning to TRBD1. In germline, CDR1 is MDHEN, CDR2 SYDVKM. V shed 4 bases, J shed 5 bases, and the junction held 7 bases outside the gene matches. The CDR3 spans 14 residues. CDR3 DNA sequence: TGTGCCAGCAGTTACGTGGGACAGCGATATGGCTACACCTTC. It translates to CASSYVGQRYGYTF.